The TCR beta chain under discussion was sequenced for a study of blood T cell repertoires in COVID-19. TCRdb's table, derived via immunoSEQ multiplex PCR, lists solely in-frame clones and lacks some. The table includes 260,000 or so clones, around 84% detected once. The V and J ends lost 4 bases and 6 bases respectively, with 22 bases between them. CDR1 and CDR2 (germline): SGHTA, FQGNSA. This CDR3 spans 18 amino acids. The chain carries TRBV7-2 and TRBJ1-6; possibly TRBD1 for D (6 bases). The specimen was PBMCs or T cells enriched from blood (not recorded which). The clonotype was recovered from a woman aged 45-60 years who had recovered from COVID-19. CDR3 loop: CASSSARLGGNPNSPLHF. CDR3 bases: TGTGCCAGCAGCTCCGCGAGGTTAGGGGGAAATCCTAATTCACCCCTCCACTTT.